This TCR beta chain was found in a study of CD8 T cells in Susac syndrome. V was pared by 4 bases and J by 7 bases, with 13 bases between. This CDR3 has 13 residues. The germline V gene has CDR1 SGHDN and CDR2 FVKESK. TEMRA cells underwent FACS enrichment and CD8+ and CD4+ T cells underwent negative isolation. With random hexamers, 0.5 to 1 ug RNA was reverse transcribed. TCRdb re-called the immunoSEQ multiplex PCR reads with MiXCR, one entry per CDR3 protein. The data contain about 160,000 distinct CDR3 sequences, approximately 94% of them seen just once; the ten biggest clones take up about 0.095%. Sample: CD4+ T cells from PBMCs. The clonotype comes from a human donor with multiple sclerosis. This chain uses TRBV14 with TRBJ1-2; a possible D gene is TRBD1 (5 bases). The CDR3 spells CASSLNSRGGYTF. CDR3 bases: TGTGCCAGCAGCCTCAATTCGAGGGGTGGCTACACCTTC.